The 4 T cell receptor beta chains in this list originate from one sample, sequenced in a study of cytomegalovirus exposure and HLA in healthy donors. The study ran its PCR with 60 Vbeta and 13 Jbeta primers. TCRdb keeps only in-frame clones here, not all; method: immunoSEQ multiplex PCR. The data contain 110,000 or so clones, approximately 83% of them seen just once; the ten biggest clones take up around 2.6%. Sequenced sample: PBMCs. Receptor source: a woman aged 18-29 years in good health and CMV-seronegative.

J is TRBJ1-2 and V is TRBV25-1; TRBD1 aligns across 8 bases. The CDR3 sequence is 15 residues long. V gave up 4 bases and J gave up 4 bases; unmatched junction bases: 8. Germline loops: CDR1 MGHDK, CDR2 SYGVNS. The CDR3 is CASSADRESFYGYTF. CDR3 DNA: TGTGCCAGCAGTGCGGACAGGGAAAGCTTCTATGGCTACACCTTC.

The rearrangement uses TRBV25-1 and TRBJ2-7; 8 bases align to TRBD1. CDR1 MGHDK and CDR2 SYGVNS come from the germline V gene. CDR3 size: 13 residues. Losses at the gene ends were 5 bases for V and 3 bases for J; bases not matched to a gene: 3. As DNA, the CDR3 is TGTGCCAGCAGTCACGGACAGGGCTACGAGCAGTACTTC. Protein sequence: CASSHGQGYEQYF.

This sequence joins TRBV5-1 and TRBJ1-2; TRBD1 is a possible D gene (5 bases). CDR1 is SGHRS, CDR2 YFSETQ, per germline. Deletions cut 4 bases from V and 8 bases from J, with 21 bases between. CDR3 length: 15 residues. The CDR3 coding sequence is TGCGCCAGCAGCCCTTGGCGACCCCTGTCAGGGGGCTACACCTTC. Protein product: CASSPWRPLSGGYTF. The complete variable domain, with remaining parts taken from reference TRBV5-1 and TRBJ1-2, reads KAGVTQTPRYLIKTRGQQVTLSCSPISGHRSVSWYQQTPGQGLQFLFEYFSETQRNKGNFPGRFSGRQFSNSRSEMNVSTLELGDSALYLCASSPWRPLSGGYTFGSGTRLTVV.

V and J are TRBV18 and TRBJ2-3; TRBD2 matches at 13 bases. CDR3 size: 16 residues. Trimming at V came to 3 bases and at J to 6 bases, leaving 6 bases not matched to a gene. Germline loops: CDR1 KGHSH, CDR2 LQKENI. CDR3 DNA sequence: TGTGCCAGCTCACCCCTGACTAGCGGGGGGAGGGATACGCAGTATTTT. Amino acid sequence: CASSPLTSGGRDTQYF.